One sample yielded the 28 T cell receptor beta chains listed below, sequenced in a study of blood T cells in healthy people across ages (dated by TCRdb to about 2015). The library relied on 5' RACE. TCRdb lists the instrument as Illumina HiSeq 2500. A second PCR of about 6 to 11 cycles was performed with a sample-barcoded 5' primer and a J-beta primer mix. The public reads were run again by TCRdb, first through fastp at Q25 and then through MiXCR, and only productive beta chains were kept. CDR3 protein sequences are deduplicated, and each keeps its most common genes and DNA. In this sample the table shows more than 1,400,000 distinct CDR3 sequences, around 42% of which occur a single time. The ten most abundant clones make up roughly 7.9% of the sample. The sample consisted of blood. These receptors all stem from a woman aged 18 to 35 in good health.

This CDR3 is CASSQGRGANLDTQYF. The CDR3 nucleotides are TGCGCCAGCAGCCAAGGCAGGGGTGCCAACCTGGATACGCAGTATTTT. This chain joins TRBV4-1 and TRBJ2-3; the D gene is possibly TRBD1 (6 bases). The length of the CDR3 is 16 residues. V lost 1 base and J lost 6, with 17 bases in between. Germline CDR1 reads MGHRA; CDR2 reads YSYEKL.

With regard to this clonotype: At one of its ends the junction is not consistent with the germline gene, which may arise from a read error. V gene TRBV6-2 or TRBV6-3 combines with J gene TRBJ2-5, with D hard to call. Germline lookup yields CDR1 MNHEY and CDR2 SVGEGT. This CDR3 spans 14 amino acids. The CDR3 loop is CASSYSLGQEAQYF. CDR3 DNA: TGTGCCAGCAGTTACTCGCTGGGCCAAGAGGCCCAGTACTTC.

This clonotype was picked up many times. V gene TRBV2 combines with J gene TRBJ2-1; 13 nucleotides match TRBD2. The ends lost 1 base at V and 7 bases at J; junction bases unmatched: 7. CDR1 is SNHLY, CDR2 FYNNEI, per germline. The CDR3 length is 17 residues. The CDR3 coding sequence is TGTGCCAGCAGTGAAGTCGAACTAGCGGGAGGGCCAAATGAGCAGTTCTTC. This codes for CASSEVELAGGPNEQFF.

This clonotype appeared a few times. The rearrangement joins TRBV7-6 to TRBJ2-7, with unresolved D. Germline CDR1 reads SGHVS; CDR2 reads FNYEAQ. The V end lost 1 base, the J end lost 2 bases, and 12 bases lay between the germline ends. The CDR3 length is 15 residues. DNA for the CDR3: TGTGCCAGCAGCTTAGAAGTTGGGGTCCCCTACGAGCAGTACTTC. It yields the protein CASSLEVGVPYEQYF.

The CDR3 DNA is TGTGCCAGCAGTTTTGTGGGGGATAGCTATGGCTACACCTTC. It encodes CASSFVGDSYGYTF. The chain combines TRBV28 with TRBJ1-2; D perhaps matches TRBD1 (5 bases). The CDR3 totals 14 residues. The V gene lost 3 bases and the J gene lost 4 bases, with 12 bases spanning the gap. CDR1 is MDHEN, CDR2 SYDVKM, per germline.

The chain links TRBV3-1 to TRBJ2-4; weak D call: TRBD2 (5 bases). The V end lost 1 base, the J end lost 7 bases, and 11 bases lay between the germline ends. This CDR3 comprises 14 residues. Germline CDR1 reads LGHDT; CDR2 reads YNNKEL (reference sequence). This chain's CDR3 is CASSQAGPGNIQYF. CDR3 nucleotide sequence: TGTGCCAGCAGCCAAGCCGGACCGGGGAACATTCAGTACTTC.

The chain couples TRBV7-9 to TRBJ1-2; unclear D gene. Germline CDR1 reads SEHNR; CDR2 reads FQNEAQ (reference sequence). The CDR3 is 12 residues long. V was trimmed by 5 bases and J by 3 bases, leaving 7 bases between them. The CDR3 protein is CASSPEDYGYTF. As DNA, the CDR3 is TGTGCCAGCAGCCCGGAGGACTATGGCTACACCTTC. Combining the CDR3 with reference TRBV7-9 and TRBJ1-2 gives the whole variable domain DTGVSQNPRHKITKRGQNVTFRCDPISEHNRLYWYRQTLGQGPEFLTYFQNEAQLEKSRLLSDRFSAERPKGSFSTLEIQRTEQGDSAMYLCASSPEDYGYTFGSGTRLTVV.

This clonotype was picked up a small number of times. The V and J genes are TRBV5-1 and TRBJ2-1; D perhaps matches TRBD2 (5 bases). V lost 6 bases, J lost 12 bases, and 13 bases lay in between. Germline assignment: CDR1 SGHRS and CDR2 YFSETQ. This CDR3 comprises 11 residues. The CDR3 region has the DNA TGCGCCAGCACCCCCGGAGAGGGGCAGTTCTTC. Protein product: CASTPGEGQFF.

This sequence joins TRBV6-1 and TRBJ2-1, with 11 bases lining up with TRBD1. The germline gives CDR1 MNHNS, CDR2 SASEGT. The CDR3 has 15 amino acids. The V and J ends lost 4 bases and 9 bases, in that order; junction bases with no gene match: 8. This chain's CDR3 is CASSAVGQGAGEQFF. CDR3 nucleotide sequence: TGTGCCAGCAGTGCTGTCGGACAGGGGGCTGGTGAGCAGTTCTTC.

The gene calls are TRBV5-1 and TRBJ1-6; D is unresolved. Trimming took off 3 bases at V and 5 bases at J, with 3 bases between the two ends. Germline V gene sequence: CDR1 SGHRS, CDR2 YFSETQ. The CDR3 is made up of 12 amino acids. CDR3 in amino acids: CASSSNNSPLHF. CDR3 bases: TGCGCCAGCAGCTCAAATAATTCACCCCTCCACTTT.

The CDR3 coding sequence is TGTGCCAGAGGTCGCACAGATACGCAGTATTTT. This gives the protein CARGRTDTQYF. J is TRBJ2-3 and V is TRBV6-4; D unclear. V lost 9 bases, J lost 1 base, and 5 bases lay in between. The germline V gene encodes CDR1 MRHNA and CDR2 SNTAGT. The CDR3 has 11 amino acids.

There are a few counts of this clonotype. The chain recombines TRBV4-1 with TRBJ2-1; D is uncertain. V shed 3 bases and J shed 7 bases, with 7 bases lying between them. The CDR3 is 12 amino acids. Germline CDR1 reads MGHRA; CDR2 reads YSYEKL. CDR3 coding DNA: TGCGCCAGCAGCCATCCATGGAATGAGCAGTTCTTC. It specifies CASSHPWNEQFF.

This clonotype appeared a few times. This chain joins TRBV11-2 and TRBJ2-1; maybe TRBD1 (6 bases). Trimming cost V 5 bases and J 6 bases, with 17 bases left between them. The CDR3 has 15 residues. CDR1 and CDR2 from the germline V gene are SGHAT and FQNNGV. CDR3 amino acids: CASSGRGQGLNEQFF. In DNA, the CDR3 is TGTGCCAGCAGCGGAAGGGGCCAGGGGCTCAATGAGCAGTTCTTC.

V usage is TRBV13 and J usage is TRBJ2-7, with D possibly TRBD2 on 5 matching bases. Germline CDR1 PRHDT, CDR2 FYEKMQ (reference sequence). This CDR3 spans 14 amino acids. V lost 3 bases, J lost 0 bases, and 9 bases lay in between. The CDR3 DNA reads as TGTGCCAGCAGCTTCACGGGATACTCCTACGAGCAGTACTTC. Protein: CASSFTGYSYEQYF.

The rearrangement joins TRBV20-1 to TRBJ1-6; D remains ambiguous. Germline-derived CDR1 and CDR2 are DFQATT and SNEGSKA (reference sequence). Trimming shortened V by 3 bases and J by 6 bases, and 15 bases separated the two germline ends. CDR3 length equals 15 residues. CDR3 residues: CSASSVILSNSPLHF. As DNA, the CDR3 is TGCAGTGCTAGCTCGGTTATTCTTTCTAATTCACCCCTCCACTTT.

The chain couples TRBV28 to TRBJ1-2; D not certain. Germline V lookup: CDR1 MDHEN, CDR2 SYDVKM. Trimming took off 7 bases at V and 3 bases at J, with 24 bases between the two ends. The CDR3 totals 17 residues. The CDR3 coding sequence is TGTGCCAGCAAAGGACGGGGAGGGTCAGAGGCTCACTATGGCTACACCTTC. Protein: CASKGRGGSEAHYGYTF.

The gene calls are TRBV6-5 and TRBJ2-7; 11 bases are shared with TRBD1. Germline lookup yields CDR1 MNHEY and CDR2 SVGAGI. The ends lost 2 bases at V and 2 bases at J; junction bases unmatched: 2. This CDR3 comprises 15 residues. The CDR3 DNA follows: TGTGCCAGCAGTTACGTGGACAGGGGGCCCTACGAGCAGTACTTC. It codes for CASSYVDRGPYEQYF.

This clonotype came up a few times. The chain links TRBV7-9 to TRBJ2-1; 8 nucleotides agree with TRBD1. CDR3 size: 14 residues. The germline V gene encodes CDR1 SEHNR and CDR2 FQNEAQ (reference sequence). V was pared by 5 bases and J by 7 bases, with 7 bases of the junction left unmatched. CDR3 loop: CASSGRDRRNEQFF. CDR3 nucleotide sequence: TGTGCCAGCAGCGGACGGGACAGGAGGAATGAGCAGTTCTTC.

The V and J genes are TRBV28 and TRBJ1-4; D is perhaps TRBD1 (5 bases). The germline V gene has CDR1 MDHEN and CDR2 SYDVKM. This CDR3 region has 13 residues. Between the trimmed V and J ends, which lost 7 bases and 3 bases, there was a span of 9 bases. This CDR3 reads CASKGAPNEKLFF. DNA for the CDR3: TGTGCCAGCAAAGGGGCGCCTAATGAAAAACTGTTTTTT.

This clonotype was seen more than once but under ten times. The chain uses TRBV5-1 and TRBJ2-3; D remains unclear. Germline V gene data show CDR1 as SGHRS and CDR2 as YFSETQ. The CDR3 runs 13 residues. The V and J ends lost 4 bases and 6 bases respectively, with 12 bases between them. The CDR3 loop is CASSHRHGDTQYF. The CDR3 coding sequence is TGCGCCAGCAGCCACCGTCATGGCGATACGCAGTATTTT. The full variable domain, rest sourced from reference TRBV5-1 and TRBJ2-3, is KAGVTQTPRYLIKTRGQQVTLSCSPISGHRSVSWYQQTPGQGLQFLFEYFSETQRNKGNFPGRFSGRQFSNSRSEMNVSTLELGDSALYLCASSHRHGDTQYFGPGTRLTVL.

This rearrangement joins TRBV7-9 to TRBJ1-1; the D gene is possibly TRBD1 (5 bases). Germline CDR1 reads SEHNR; CDR2 reads FQNEAQ (reference sequence). V dropped 11 bases and J dropped 8 bases, with 15 bases sitting between them. This CDR3 spans 11 amino acids. Written as DNA, the CDR3 is TGTGCCCTTGGACTGGGACTCGAAGCTTTCTTT. Translating it yields CALGLGLEAFF.

This chain uses TRBV24-1 with TRBJ1-2, with D perhaps matching TRBD1 (5 bases). CDR1 and CDR2 (germline): KGHDR, SFDVKD. There are 16 residues in the CDR3. V lost 3 bases and J lost 0, with 13 bases in between. CDR3 sequence (DNA): TGTGCCACCAGTGATACCGGGGCCTTAGCTAACTATGGCTACACCTTC. The encoded protein is CATSDTGALANYGYTF.

The CDR3 DNA sequence: TGTGCCAGCACCACTAGCGGGATAAGCGAGCAGTTCTTC. As protein: CASTTSGISEQFF. The chain carries TRBV7-2 and TRBJ2-1; 10 bases are shared with TRBD2. CDR1 and CDR2 (germline): SGHTA, FQGNSA. V dropped 7 bases and J dropped 10; count of bases not matched to a gene: 7. The CDR3 sequence is 13 residues long. Variable domain in full (rest from reference TRBV7-2 and TRBJ2-1): GAGVSQSPSNKVTEKGKDVELRCDPISGHTALYWYRQSLGQGLEFLIYFQGNSAPDKSGLPSDRFSAERTGGSVSTLTIQRTQQEDSAVYLCASTTSGISEQFFGPGTRLTVL.

The V gene is TRBV7-2, the J gene TRBJ1-2; D remains ambiguous. The V end was cut by 1 base, the J end by 0 bases, with 9 bases between. The CDR3 spans 15 residues. Germline CDR1 SGHTA, CDR2 FQGNSA. This CDR3 reads CASSLEGGPNYGYTF. The CDR3 region has the DNA TGTGCCAGCAGCTTAGAGGGAGGGCCTAACTATGGCTACACCTTC.

V usage is TRBV7-9 and J usage is TRBJ2-5; D gene unclear. The CDR3 totals 15 residues. Germline V CDR1 and CDR2: SEHNR, FQNEAQ (reference sequence). Deletions cut 5 bases from V and 2 bases from J, with 15 bases between. CDR3 in amino acids: CASSPGGTGQETQYF. As DNA, the CDR3 is TGTGCCAGCAGCCCCGGTGGCACGGGTCAAGAGACCCAGTACTTC. Full variable domain (rest looked up from reference TRBV7-9 and TRBJ2-5): DTGVSQNPRHKITKRGQNVTFRCDPISEHNRLYWYRQTLGQGPEFLTYFQNEAQLEKSRLLSDRFSAERPKGSFSTLEIQRTEQGDSAMYLCASSPGGTGQETQYFGPGTRLLVL.

About this clonotype: Germline is not matched at one junction end, which may reflect a read error. The chain couples TRBV10-3 to TRBJ2-3, with 7 bases aligning to TRBD1. Germline CDR1 reads ENHRY; CDR2 reads SYGVKD. The length of the CDR3 is 13 residues. The DNA for the CDR3 is TGTACCATCAGGGGGATGAGCACAGATACGCAGTATTTT. As protein: CTIRGMSTDTQYF.

The chain combines TRBV15 with TRBJ2-7; perhaps D is TRBD1 or TRBD2 (5 bases each). This CDR3 comprises 16 residues. V dropped 0 bases and J dropped 3 bases, with 15 bases sitting between them. Looked up from germline, CDR1 is LNHNV and CDR2 is YYDKDF (reference sequence). CDR3 nucleotides: TGTGCCACCAGCAGAGATTCCGGGGCGCGGGTCTACGAGCAGTACTTC. Amino acid sequence: CATSRDSGARVYEQYF.

The rearrangement links TRBV3-1 to TRBJ2-1, with TRBD2 matching over 11 bases. Trimming took 6 bases from V and 9 from J; bases not matched to a gene: 10. The CDR3 loop spans 15 amino acids. The germline V gene encodes CDR1 LGHDT and CDR2 YNNKEL (reference sequence). For the CDR3, the DNA is TGTGCCAGCAGAACCACTAGCGGGAGTGCGATTGAGCAGTTCTTC. This encodes CASRTTSGSAIEQFF.